The source of this T cell receptor beta chain is a study of blood T cell repertoires in COVID-19 (TCRdb year 2020). Regarding the study in general: Collaborator samples came from the United States, Italy and Spain and covered acute and convalescent phases of COVID-19. The repertoires were made available in a free public database intended to serve as a resource for research on the immune response to SARS-CoV-2. The prospective study material was composed of cDNA or gDNA derived from T cells, B-cell-depleted T cells, or PBMCs. Where available, HLA class I and class II types were obtained from metadata supplied by the sample provider rather than from assay-based typing. Subjects who had been exposed to COVID-19, were actively infected with it, or had recovered from it provided the deeply sampled blood TCRbeta repertoires that made up the dataset. The sample metadata nearly always contained a de-identified subject ID, COVID-19 status, age in years and sex. Samples were obtained from the ongoing ImmuneRACE study (first 160 participants) and from 1,254 subjects provided by 6 global collaborators.

Overall study outcomes, separate from this receptor: How much clinical and demographic metadata was included differed by source and by participant, and the metadata was provided uncurated.

Comments on this clone: Its antigen remains undetermined. No per-base quality is available; no much larger clone lies one base away.

Sequences MNHEY (CDR1) and SVGAGI (CDR2) are obtained from the germline V gene. Reading from cysteine to phenylalanine, the CDR3 counts 13 amino acids. The entry retains the CDR3 DNA only, 39 bases that are in frame from base 1. V loses 1 base, J loses 2 bases, and the germline ends lie 4 bases apart. TCRbeta CDR3 regions were amplified from genomic DNA using the immunoSEQ Assay, a bias-controlled multiplex PCR. The study's own analysis went as follows. Nucleated cell counts per sample were estimated from amplification of reference gene primers within the assay. To quantify the absolute abundance of each unique TCRbeta CDR3 rearrangement, sequence reads were collapsed and filtered. Productive Simpson clonality was computed per sample as the square root of Simpson's diversity index over productive rearrangements. The table was pulled from immuneACCESS by TCRdb, which kept in-frame rearrangements only. Such tables lose some clones; where checked, under half of the loss comes from unresolved V genes, and the rest has no known cause. V, J and clone size were drawn from that table, and D and trimming were deduced from the DNA. The sample has roughly 190,000 clones on record, 75% to 90% of them singletons. The ten largest clones add up to roughly 8.2% of the sample.

Collaborating institutions collected whole blood in K2EDTA tubes following their own protocols. For TCRbeta analysis, collaborators shipped samples as frozen whole blood, isolated PBMCs, or DNA extracted from either of those sample types. Input material: peripheral blood. The receptor was derived from a woman in her fifties or sixties with acute or convalescent COVID-19. The chain couples TRBV6-5 to TRBJ2-3; no D gene call is confident. The CDR3 reads as follows: CASSYFYTDTQYF. The base sequence is TGTGCCAGCAGTTACTTTTACACAGATACGCAGTATTTT.